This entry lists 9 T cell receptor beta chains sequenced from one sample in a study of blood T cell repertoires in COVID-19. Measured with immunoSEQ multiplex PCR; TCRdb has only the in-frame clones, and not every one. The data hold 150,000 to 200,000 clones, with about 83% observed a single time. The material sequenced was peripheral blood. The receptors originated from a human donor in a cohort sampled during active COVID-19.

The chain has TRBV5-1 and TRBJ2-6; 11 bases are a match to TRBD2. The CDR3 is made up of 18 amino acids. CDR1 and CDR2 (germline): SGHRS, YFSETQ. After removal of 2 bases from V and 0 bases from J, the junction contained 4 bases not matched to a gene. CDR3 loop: CASSLPGLAVSGANVLTF. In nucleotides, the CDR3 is TGCGCCAGCAGCTTACCGGGACTAGCGGTCTCTGGGGCCAACGTCCTGACTTTC.

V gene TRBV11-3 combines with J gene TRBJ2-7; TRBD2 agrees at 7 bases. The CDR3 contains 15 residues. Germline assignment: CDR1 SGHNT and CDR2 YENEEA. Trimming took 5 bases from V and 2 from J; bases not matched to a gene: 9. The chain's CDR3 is CASSPRASGPYEQYF. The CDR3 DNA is TGTGCCAGCAGCCCCCGGGCTAGCGGACCCTACGAGCAGTACTTC.

The CDR3: CATSDWDRGKETQYF. In DNA form, the CDR3 reads TGTGCCACCAGTGATTGGGACAGGGGGAAAGAGACCCAGTACTTC. V is TRBV24-1 and J is TRBJ2-5; 11 bases agree with TRBD1. V was pared by 2 bases and J by 3 bases, with 1 base of the junction left unmatched. CDR3 size: 15 residues. The germline CDR1 and CDR2 sequences are KGHDR and SFDVKD.

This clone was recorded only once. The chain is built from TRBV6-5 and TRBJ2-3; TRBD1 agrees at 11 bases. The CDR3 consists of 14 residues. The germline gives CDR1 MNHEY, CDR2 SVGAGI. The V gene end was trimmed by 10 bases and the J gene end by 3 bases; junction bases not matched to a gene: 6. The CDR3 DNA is TGTGCCACCATGGACAGGGGGCTAACAGATACGCAGTATTTT. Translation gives CATMDRGLTDTQYF.

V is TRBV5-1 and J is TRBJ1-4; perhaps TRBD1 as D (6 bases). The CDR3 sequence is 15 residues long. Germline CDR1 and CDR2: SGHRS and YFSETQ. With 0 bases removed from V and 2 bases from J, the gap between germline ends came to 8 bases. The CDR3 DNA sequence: TGCGCCAGCAGCTTGGAGGGGGGGACTAATGAAAAACTGTTTTTT. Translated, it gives CASSLEGGTNEKLFF.

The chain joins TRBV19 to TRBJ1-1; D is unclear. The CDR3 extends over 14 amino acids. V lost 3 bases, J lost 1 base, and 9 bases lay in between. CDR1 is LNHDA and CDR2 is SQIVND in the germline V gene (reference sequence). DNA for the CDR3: TGTGCCAGTAGTATGAGGGAAGAGAACACTGAAGCTTTCTTT. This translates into CASSMREENTEAFF. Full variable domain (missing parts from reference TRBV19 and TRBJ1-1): DGGITQSPKYLFRKEGQNVTLSCEQNLNHDAMYWYRQDPGQGLRLIYYSQIVNDFQKGDIAEGYSVSREKKESFPLTVTSAQKNPTAFYLCASSMREENTEAFFGQGTRLTVV.

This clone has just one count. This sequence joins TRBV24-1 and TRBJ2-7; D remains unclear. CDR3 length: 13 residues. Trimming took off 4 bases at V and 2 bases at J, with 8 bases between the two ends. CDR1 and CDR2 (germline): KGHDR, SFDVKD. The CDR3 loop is CATSEAATYEQYF. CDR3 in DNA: TGTGCCACCAGTGAGGCGGCAACCTACGAGCAGTACTTC.

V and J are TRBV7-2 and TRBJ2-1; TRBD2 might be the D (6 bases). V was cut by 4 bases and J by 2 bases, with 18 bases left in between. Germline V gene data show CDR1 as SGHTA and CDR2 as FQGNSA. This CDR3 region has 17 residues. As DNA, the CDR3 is TGTGCCAGCAGCTCCGCGGGGCTTACCGGCACCTACAATGAGCAGTTCTTC. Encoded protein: CASSSAGLTGTYNEQFF.

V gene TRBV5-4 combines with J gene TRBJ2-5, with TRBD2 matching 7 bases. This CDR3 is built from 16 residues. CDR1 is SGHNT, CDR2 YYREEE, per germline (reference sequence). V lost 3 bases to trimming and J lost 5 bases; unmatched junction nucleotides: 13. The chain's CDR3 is CASSSKGRGSGETQYF. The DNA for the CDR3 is TGTGCCAGCAGCTCCAAGGGGCGGGGGAGCGGGGAGACCCAGTACTTC.